These 23 T cell receptor beta chains were all obtained from the same sample, sequenced in a study of blood T cells in healthy people across ages. Sample-barcoded 5' priming and a J-beta primer mix drove a second PCR of roughly 6 to 12 cycles. TCRdb itself ran the 5' RACE reads through MiXCR, one entry per CDR3 protein. The table lists roughly 680,000 distinct CDR3 sequences, under 25% of them singletons, with roughly 3.6% in the top ten. Sequences were obtained from blood. Receptor source: a man aged 70-80 years in good health.

This clonotype has ten or more counts. The CDR3 here is CASSLASGISDEQYF. The CDR3 nucleotides are TGTGCCAGCAGCTTAGCGTCAGGGATATCCGACGAGCAGTACTTC. The chain is built from TRBV7-9 and TRBJ2-7, with D possibly matching TRBD1 (5 bases). CDR3 length equals 15 residues. Trimming removed 0 bases from V and 5 bases from J, with 14 bases in between. Germline assignment: CDR1 SEHNR and CDR2 FQNEAQ (reference sequence).

This clonotype has only a few counts. The chain links TRBV18 to TRBJ2-7; TRBD2 agrees at 8 bases. V shed 7 bases and J 6 bases; nucleotides not matched to a gene: 11. Germline V lookup: CDR1 KGHSH, CDR2 LQKENI. The CDR3 is 14 amino acids. The CDR3 region is CASYEREPAREQYF. As DNA, the CDR3 is TGTGCCAGCTACGAGCGGGAGCCCGCTCGCGAGCAGTACTTC.

The genes are TRBV18 and TRBJ1-2; 10 bases line up with TRBD1. Per the germline V gene, CDR1 is KGHSH and CDR2 is LQKENI. The V segment lost 5 bases and the J segment 8 bases; nucleotides outside the gene matches: 8. The length of the CDR3 is 14 residues. CDR3 sequence: CASSTGTGAGGYTF. In DNA form, the CDR3 reads TGTGCCAGCTCAACCGGGACAGGGGCAGGCGGCTACACCTTC.

This clonotype was seen a handful of times. The chain carries TRBV29-1 and TRBJ2-5; 8 bases match TRBD2. V dropped 5 bases and J dropped 4; count of bases not matched to a gene: 18. The CDR3 is made up of 17 amino acids. Germline V gives CDR1 SQVTM, CDR2 ANQGSEA. The CDR3 region has the DNA TGCAGCGTTAACCCTTCCCCGGGAGGGGTTTGGGCAGAGACCCAGTACTTC. Its protein product is CSVNPSPGGVWAETQYF. Variable domain in full (rest from reference TRBV29-1 and TRBJ2-5): SAVISQKPSRDICQRGTSLTIQCQVDSQVTMMFWYRQQPGQSLTLIATANQGSEATYESGFVIDKFPISRPNLTFSTLTVSNMSPEDSSIYLCSVNPSPGGVWAETQYFGPGTRLLVL.

This chain connects TRBV15 to TRBJ2-5; possible D gene TRBD1, 7 bases. CDR1 and CDR2 (germline): LNHNV, YYDKDF (reference sequence). Trimming shortened V by 5 bases and J by 5 bases, and 21 bases separated the two germline ends. This CDR3 region has 16 residues. The CDR3 DNA sequence: TGTGCCACCAGCGACTATTTGGAGGGGGCTTTGGAGACCCAGTACTTC. As protein: CATSDYLEGALETQYF. Supplemented by reference TRBV15 and TRBJ2-5, the full variable domain reads DAMVIQNPRYQVTQFGKPVTLSCSQTLNHNVMYWYQQKSSQAPKLLFHYYDKDFNNEADTPDNFQSRRPNTSFCFLDIRSPGLGDTAMYLCATSDYLEGALETQYFGPGTRLLVL.

This clonotype appeared a few times. V usage is TRBV25-1 and J usage is TRBJ2-7; D unclear. V shed 6 bases and J shed 7 bases, with 13 bases lying between them. The CDR3 spans 12 residues. CDR1 is MGHDK, CDR2 SYGVNS, per germline. CDR3 region: CASSPLTREQYF. In DNA, the CDR3 is TGTGCCAGCAGCCCACTCACGAGGGAGCAGTACTTC.

This clonotype was recorded a few times. This chain joins TRBV20-1 and TRBJ2-5; 7 bases are shared with TRBD2. The length of the CDR3 is 16 residues. Germline V gene sequence: CDR1 DFQATT, CDR2 SNEGSKA (reference sequence). With V trimmed by 2 bases and J by 1 base, 10 bases remained unmatched. The CDR3 nucleotides read TGCAGTGCTAGACCGGCCTTGGTAGCGGGCCAAGAGACCCAGTACTTC. Translating it yields CSARPALVAGQETQYF.

This chain links TRBV20-1 with TRBJ1-2, with D perhaps TRBD1 (6 bases). The germline gives CDR1 DFQATT, CDR2 SNEGSKA (reference sequence). CDR3 length: 14 residues. Trimming removed 0 bases from V and 13 bases from J, with 21 bases in between. The CDR3 nucleotides read TGCAGTGCTAGAGATGGGGGCAGGGACCGGGTCAGCACCTTC. Amino acids: CSARDGGRDRVSTF.

The genes are TRBV6-6 and TRBJ2-2; 8 bases align to TRBD2. Germline CDR1 reads MNHNY; CDR2 reads SVGAGI (reference sequence). V lost 8 bases, J lost 3 bases, and 5 bases stayed unmatched. The length of the CDR3 is 14 residues. The CDR3 is CASHSGDHTGELFF. The CDR3 nucleotides are TGTGCCAGCCATAGCGGGGACCACACCGGGGAGCTGTTTTTT.

The J gene is TRBJ2-7, the V gene TRBV27, with D possibly matching TRBD2 (5 bases). The germline gives CDR1 MNHEY, CDR2 SMNVEV (reference sequence). The CDR3 totals 17 residues. Trimming removed 0 bases at V and 2 bases at J, with 17 bases between. The CDR3 region has the DNA TGTGCCAGCAGTTTATCGTCGAGGGTCTCAGAACCCTACGAGCAGTACTTC. It encodes CASSLSSRVSEPYEQYF.

The gene calls are TRBV3-1 and TRBJ2-7, with 8 bases identical to TRBD1. V dropped 5 bases and J dropped 2; count of bases not matched to a gene: 2. The CDR3 is 13 residues long. Germline V lookup: CDR1 LGHDT, CDR2 YNNKEL (reference sequence). CDR3 loop: CASSGQGPYEQYF. The CDR3 DNA reads as TGTGCCAGCAGCGGACAGGGACCCTACGAGCAGTACTTC.

The chain links TRBV9 to TRBJ2-5; no definite D call. V was shortened by 2 bases and J by 2 bases, with 7 bases between the two germline ends. The CDR3 loop spans 13 amino acids. Germline values: CDR1 SGDLS, CDR2 YYNGEE. The CDR3 is CASSVDLQETQYF. CDR3 bases: TGTGCCAGCAGCGTTGACCTTCAAGAGACCCAGTACTTC.

This clonotype was seen a few times. This sequence joins TRBV3-1 and TRBJ2-1, with 8 bases identical to TRBD1. The J call may be incorrect, as the DNA end agrees better with TRBJ2-5. Germline lookup yields CDR1 LGHDT and CDR2 YNNKEL (reference sequence). This CDR3 is 13 amino acids long. For the CDR3, the DNA is TGTGCCAGCAACCAGGGGGCACAAGAGACCCAGTACTTC. Its translation is CASNQGAQETQYF.

V gene TRBV7-9 combines with J gene TRBJ2-1, with 15 bases identical to TRBD2. The V gene end was trimmed by 0 bases and the J gene end by 3 bases; junction bases not matched to a gene: 3. The CDR3 loop spans 18 amino acids. From germline, CDR1 is SEHNR and CDR2 FQNEAQ (reference sequence). CDR3: CASSLAGTSGGSYNEQFF. The CDR3 coding sequence is TGTGCCAGCAGCTTAGCCGGGACTAGCGGGGGGAGCTACAATGAGCAGTTCTTC. Full variable domain (missing parts from reference TRBV7-9 and TRBJ2-1): DTGVSQNPRHKITKRGQNVTFRCDPISEHNRLYWYRQTLGQGPEFLTYFQNEAQLEKSRLLSDRFSAERPKGSFSTLEIQRTEQGDSAMYLCASSLAGTSGGSYNEQFFGPGTRLTVL.

This clonotype was counted only a few times. The chain joins TRBV20-1 to TRBJ2-4, with a possible D match to TRBD2 (5 bases). Germline V CDR1 and CDR2: DFQATT, SNEGSKA (reference sequence). V lost 6 bases, J lost 0 bases, and 12 bases lay in between. The CDR3 is 14 amino acids. CDR3 bases: TGCAGTGCAAGCCTAGCCTTAGCCAAAAACATTCAGTACTTC. Protein: CSASLALAKNIQYF.

This clonotype was seen repeatedly, ten times or more. The chain employs TRBV29-1 and TRBJ2-5; a possible D gene is TRBD2 (6 bases). TRBJ2-7 explains the end of the DNA better; the J call may be wrong. Germline V gene lookup returns CDR1 SQVTM and CDR2 ANQGSEA. The CDR3 has 13 amino acids. The CDR3 here is CSVDGSSGSEQYF. The CDR3 DNA sequence: TGCAGCGTTGACGGGAGTAGCGGATCCGAGCAGTACTTC.

The chain recombines TRBV25-1 with TRBJ1-2, with D unresolved. This CDR3 has 13 residues. The germline CDR1 and CDR2 sequences are MGHDK and SYGVNS. The V end lost 3 bases, the J end lost 8 bases, and 13 bases lay between the germline ends. For the CDR3, the DNA is TGTGCCAGCAGTGACAGCGGACCGGGAGGCTACACCTTC. This gives the protein CASSDSGPGGYTF.

A few counts support this clonotype. V gene TRBV27 combines with J gene TRBJ2-1, with TRBD2 matching over 12 bases. Germline CDR1 is MNHEY and CDR2 is SMNVEV (reference sequence). CDR3 length equals 14 residues. V lost 8 bases and J lost 8; bases outside the gene matches: 7. The CDR3: CASGPSGRADEQFF. In nucleotides, the CDR3 is TGTGCCAGCGGCCCTAGCGGGAGGGCGGATGAGCAGTTCTTC.

As regards this clonotype: This may be a read error, as it is one base from a much larger clone. The chain employs TRBV24-1 and TRBJ2-3; D unclear. The germline V gene encodes CDR1 KGHDR and CDR2 SFDVKD. This CDR3 has 13 residues. Trimming shortened V by 7 bases and J by 0 bases, and 7 bases separated the two germline ends. As DNA, the CDR3 is TGTGCCACCAGAATTGGGAGCACAGATACGCAGTATTTT. Translating it yields CATRIGSTDTQYF.

To note about this clonotype: One junction end disagrees with the germline gene, perhaps due to a read error. The chain links TRBV7-7 to TRBJ2-2; D not certain. Germline V gene sequence: CDR1 SSHAT, CDR2 FNYEAQ (reference sequence). The CDR3 is 14 residues long. Here the CDR3 DNA reads TGTGCTAGCAGCTTGCAGGAATCTAGCGGGGAGCTGTTTTTT. Protein sequence: CASSLQESSGELFF.

The rearrangement joins TRBV12-3 or TRBV12-4 to TRBJ2-4, with unresolved D. The germline V and J ends were trimmed by 1 base and 3 bases, with 7 bases remaining between them. The CDR3 is made up of 14 amino acids. The CDR3 nucleotides read TGTGCCAGCAGTTTAGGGACCCTCAAAAACATTCAGTACTTC. Amino acid sequence: CASSLGTLKNIQYF.

This clonotype was picked up a small number of times. The chain joins TRBV10-3 to TRBJ2-7; 9 bases are shared with TRBD1. With 1 base clipped from V and 1 base from J, the junction kept 5 bases outside the gene matches. This CDR3 has 16 residues. In germline, CDR1 is ENHRY, CDR2 SYGVKD. The CDR3 reads CAISELDRGGSYEQYF. In DNA, the CDR3 is TGTGCCATCAGTGAGTTGGACAGGGGAGGTTCCTACGAGCAGTACTTC.

This clonotype was seen only a few times. This sequence joins TRBV2 and TRBJ2-3; D tentatively reads TRBD1 or TRBD2 (5 bases each). Trimming cost V 0 bases and J 6 bases, with 10 bases left between them. The germline V gene has CDR1 SNHLY and CDR2 FYNNEI. The CDR3 covers 14 residues. The CDR3 region has the DNA TGTGCCAGCAGTGAAGCCTTCGGGACGGATACGCAGTATTTT. Protein: CASSEAFGTDTQYF.